The rows below give T cell receptor beta chains drawn from one sample of a study of cytomegalovirus exposure and HLA in healthy donors. Assay used: immunoSEQ multiplex PCR; TCRdb lists only in-frame clones, some missing. The sample yields more than 85,000 clones, roughly 78% seen once. Sequenced sample: PBMCs. Receptors originate from a woman aged 25 to 45 in good health and CMV-seronegative. The CDR3 runs from the conserved cysteine through the conserved F or W. D genes are given only for firm matches. Some rows have no size entry. The others give once, few or many, or a class for an expanded clone.

cdr3_nt	cdr3_aa	j_call	v_call	clone_size	d_call
TGTGCCAGCTCGGACCAGGGGCCCCGGGCCTATGGCTACACCTTC	CASSDQGPRAYGYTF	TRBJ1-2	TRBV27	.	.
TGTGCCAGCAGCCTCAACAGGGCCCAGCCCCAGCATTTT	CASSLNRAQPQHF	TRBJ1-5	TRBV7-2	.	.
TGTGCCAGCAGTCCCGCGGGCTATGAGCAGTTCTTC	CASSPAGYEQFF	TRBJ2-1	TRBV28	.	.
TGTGCCAGCAGCTTAAGGGGAAGTCAGTTCTTC	CASSLRGSQFF	TRBJ2-1	TRBV5-8	.	.
TGTGCCATAAGCGGGGATGGCACAGATACGCAGTATTTT	CAISGDGTDTQYF	TRBJ2-3	TRBV10-3	.	TRBD2
TGTGCCAGCAGTTGGACAGGAGACACTGAAGCTTTCTTT	CASSWTGDTEAFF	TRBJ1-1	TRBV25-1	.	TRBD1
TGTGCCAGCAGCTCCCGACGGGGACTAGCGGGAAAGATGGAGACCCAGTACTTC	CASSSRRGLAGKMETQYF	TRBJ2-5	TRBV7-2	once	TRBD2
TGTGCCTGGAGAGAGGCCGGGAGTTCACCCCTCCACTTT	CAWREAGSSPLHF	TRBJ1-6	TRBV30	.	.
TGTGCCAGCAGCCAGGAGGATTTCGATCAGCCCCGGCATTTT	CASSQEDFDQPRHF	TRBJ1-5	TRBV7-9	.	.
TGTGCCATCCTAACGAACACTGAAGCTTTCTTT	CAILTNTEAFF	TRBJ1-1	TRBV10-3	.	.
TGTGCCAGCAGTTTCCCGAACGGGAACACTGAAGCTTTCTTT	CASSFPNGNTEAFF	TRBJ1-1	TRBV28	.	.
TGTGCCAGTCAACGCGCGGGGACCTACGAGCAGTACTTC	CASQRAGTYEQYF	TRBJ2-7	TRBV19	.	.
TGCGCCAGCAGCCAAGGGGTCTTAGCGAGGGACGAGCAGTACTTC	CASSQGVLARDEQYF	TRBJ2-7	TRBV4-3	once	.
TGTGCCAGCAGTAACGGACTAGCGGGGAGGAATGAGCAGTTCTTC	CASSNGLAGRNEQFF	TRBJ2-1	TRBV28	.	TRBD2
TGCGCCAGCAGCCTGACAGGGAACACCGGGGAGCTGTTTTTT	CASSLTGNTGELFF	TRBJ2-2	TRBV5-1	.	.
TGTGCCAGCAGTCTCGGGACAGGCAATCAGCCCCAGCATTTT	CASSLGTGNQPQHF	TRBJ1-5	TRBV27	.	TRBD1
TGTGCCAGCAGCCTCCGACAGGCGGTGGGCACTGAAGCTTTCTTT	CASSLRQAVGTEAFF	TRBJ1-1	TRBV7-9	.	.
TGCAGCGTGTACTTCCCGGGACTAGGAGGGGTGCCCATTCAGTACTTC	CSVYFPGLGGVPIQYF	TRBJ2-4	TRBV29-1	.	TRBD2
TGTGCCAGCTCACCAGGGACAGGGGGCGTGGAGACCCAGTACTTC	CASSPGTGGVETQYF	TRBJ2-5	TRBV18	few	TRBD1
TGTGCCAGCAGCCGAGGACTAGGGCCGAACACTGAAGCTTTCTTT	CASSRGLGPNTEAFF	TRBJ1-1	TRBV7-6	once	.
TGTGCCAGCAGTGAAGCCGAGAGTGGGGCAGCAGATACGCAGTATTTT	CASSEAESGAADTQYF	TRBJ2-3	TRBV6-1	.	.
TGTGCCAGCAGTTCTGGGACAGGCCGGGAGACCCAGTACTTC	CASSSGTGRETQYF	TRBJ2-5	TRBV28	.	TRBD1
TGTGCCAGTAGGGAGCCCCTCGGGGAGCTGTTTTTT	CASREPLGELFF	TRBJ2-2	TRBV19	.	.
TGTGCCAGCAGCTCATGGGGACTCACAGGTTTCACAGATACGCAGTATTTT	CASSSWGLTGFTDTQYF	TRBJ2-3	TRBV7-8	.	.
TGTGCCAGCAGCTTATCGGGACAGGGCTCCTACAATGAGCAGTTCTTC	CASSLSGQGSYNEQFF	TRBJ2-1	TRBV7-2	.	TRBD1
TGTGCCAGCAGCGCGACAGGGGATCGTAATTCACCCCTCCACTTT	CASSATGDRNSPLHF	TRBJ1-6	TRBV6-4	.	TRBD1
TGTGCCAGCAGTTATGGCAGGGGGCAACAGTTCTTC	CASSYGRGQQFF	TRBJ2-1	TRBV6-5	.	TRBD1